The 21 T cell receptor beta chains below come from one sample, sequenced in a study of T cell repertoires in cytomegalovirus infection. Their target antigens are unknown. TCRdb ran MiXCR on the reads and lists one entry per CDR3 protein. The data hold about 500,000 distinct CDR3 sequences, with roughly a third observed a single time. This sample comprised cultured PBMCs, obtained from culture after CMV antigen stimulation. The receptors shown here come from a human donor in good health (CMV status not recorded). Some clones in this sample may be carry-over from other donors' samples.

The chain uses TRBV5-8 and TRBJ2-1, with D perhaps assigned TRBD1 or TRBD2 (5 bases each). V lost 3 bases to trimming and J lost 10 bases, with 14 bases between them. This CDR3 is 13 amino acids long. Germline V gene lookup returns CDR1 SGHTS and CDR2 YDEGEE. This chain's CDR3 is CASSSGPGGEQFF. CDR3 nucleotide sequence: TGTGCCAGCAGCTCGGGGCCCGGCGGGGAGCAGTTCTTC.

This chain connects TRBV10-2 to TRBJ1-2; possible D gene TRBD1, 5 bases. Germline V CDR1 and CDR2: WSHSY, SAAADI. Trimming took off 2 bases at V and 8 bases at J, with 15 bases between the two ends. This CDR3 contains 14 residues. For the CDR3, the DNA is TGCGCCAGCAGTGAGAGGGGCTCCCCGGGGGGCTACACCTTC. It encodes CASSERGSPGGYTF.

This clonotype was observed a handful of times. CDR3 DNA: TGTGCCAGCAGCTTCTCGACTAGCGGGAGAGGATATAGGTTCTTC. Residues: CASSFSTSGRGYRFF. The chain combines TRBV7-2 with TRBJ2-1, with 12 bases identical to TRBD2. CDR3 length equals 15 residues. From germline, CDR1 is SGHTA and CDR2 FQGNSA. The ends lost 3 bases at V and 15 bases at J; junction bases unmatched: 12.

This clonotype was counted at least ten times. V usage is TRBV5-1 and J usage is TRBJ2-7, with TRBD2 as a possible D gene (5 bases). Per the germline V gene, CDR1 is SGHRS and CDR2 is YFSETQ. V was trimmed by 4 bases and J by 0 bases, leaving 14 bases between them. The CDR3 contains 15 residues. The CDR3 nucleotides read TGCGCCAGCAGCCCCCTGCCGGGGAGCTCCTACGAGCAGTACGTC. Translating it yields CASSPLPGSSYEQYV.

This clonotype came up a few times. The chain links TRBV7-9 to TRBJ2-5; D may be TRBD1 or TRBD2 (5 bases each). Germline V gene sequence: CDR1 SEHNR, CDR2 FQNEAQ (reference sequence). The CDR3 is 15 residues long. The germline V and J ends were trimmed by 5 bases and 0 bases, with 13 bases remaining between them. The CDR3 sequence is CASSPHRDHQETQYF. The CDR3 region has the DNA TGTGCCAGCAGCCCACATCGGGACCACCAAGAGACCCAGTACTTC.

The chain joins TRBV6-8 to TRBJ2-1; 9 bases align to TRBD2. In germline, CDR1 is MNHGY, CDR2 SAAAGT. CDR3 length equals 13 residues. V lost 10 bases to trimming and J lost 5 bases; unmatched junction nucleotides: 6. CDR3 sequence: CATRIAGDNEQFF. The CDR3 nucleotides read TGTGCCACCCGAATAGCGGGGGACAATGAGCAGTTCTTC.

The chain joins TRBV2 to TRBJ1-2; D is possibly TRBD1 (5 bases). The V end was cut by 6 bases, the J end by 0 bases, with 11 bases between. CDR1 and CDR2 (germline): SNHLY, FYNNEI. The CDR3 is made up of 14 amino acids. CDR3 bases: TGTGCCAGCAGCCGGGACGGCACTAACTATGGCTACACCTTC. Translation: CASSRDGTNYGYTF.

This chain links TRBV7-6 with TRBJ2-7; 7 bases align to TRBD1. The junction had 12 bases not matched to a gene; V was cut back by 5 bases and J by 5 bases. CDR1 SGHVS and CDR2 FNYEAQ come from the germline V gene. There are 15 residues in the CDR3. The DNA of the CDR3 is TGTGCCAGCAGCCAGGGCCGGGACAGTGTAAACGAGCAGTACTTC. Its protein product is CASSQGRDSVNEQYF.

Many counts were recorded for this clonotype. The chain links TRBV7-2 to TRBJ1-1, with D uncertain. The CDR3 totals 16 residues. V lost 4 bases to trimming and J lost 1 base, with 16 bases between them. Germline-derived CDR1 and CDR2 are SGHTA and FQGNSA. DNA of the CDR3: TGTGCCAGCAGCTCCCGGCGGGCAGCCCAGAACACTGAAGCTTTCTTT. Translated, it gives CASSSRRAAQNTEAFF.

Here the CDR3 DNA reads TGTGCCAGCAGCCCACCCGGGGGCATTCAGCCCCAGCATTTT. Protein sequence: CASSPPGGIQPQHF. V is TRBV7-2 and J is TRBJ1-5; TRBD1 is a possible D gene (6 bases). V dropped 5 bases and J dropped 6 bases, with 14 bases sitting between them. CDR3 length equals 14 residues. Looked up from germline, CDR1 is SGHTA and CDR2 is FQGNSA. The variable domain in full, with the rest retrieved from reference TRBV7-2 and TRBJ1-5, is GAGVSQSPSNKVTEKGKDVELRCDPISGHTALYWYRQSLGQGLEFLIYFQGNSAPDKSGLPSDRFSAERTGGSVSTLTIQRTQQEDSAVYLCASSPPGGIQPQHFGDGTRLSIL.

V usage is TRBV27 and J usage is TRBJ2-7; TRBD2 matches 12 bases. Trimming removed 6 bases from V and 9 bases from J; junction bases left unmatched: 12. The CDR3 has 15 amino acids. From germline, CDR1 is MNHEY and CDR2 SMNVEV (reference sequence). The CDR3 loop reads CASSPLAGGVHGQYF. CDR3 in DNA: TGTGCCAGCAGCCCACTAGCGGGAGGCGTCCACGGGCAGTACTTC.

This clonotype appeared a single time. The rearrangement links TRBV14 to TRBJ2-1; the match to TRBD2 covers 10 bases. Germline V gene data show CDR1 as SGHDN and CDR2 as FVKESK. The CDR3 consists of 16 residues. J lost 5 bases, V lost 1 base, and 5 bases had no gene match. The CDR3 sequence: CASSQGRLAGDNEQFF. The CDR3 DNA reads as TGTGCCAGCAGCCAAGGGCGCCTAGCGGGGGACAATGAGCAGTTCTTC.

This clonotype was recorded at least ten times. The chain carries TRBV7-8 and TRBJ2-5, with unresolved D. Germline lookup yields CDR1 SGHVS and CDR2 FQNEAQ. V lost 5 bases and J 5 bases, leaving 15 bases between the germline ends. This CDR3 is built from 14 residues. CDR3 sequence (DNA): TGTGCCAGCAGCGTCACAAAAACTGTGGAGACCCAGTACTTC. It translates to CASSVTKTVETQYF. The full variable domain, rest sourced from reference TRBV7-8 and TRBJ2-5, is GAGVSQSPRYKVAKRGQDVALRCDPISGHVSLFWYQQALGQGPEFLTYFQNEAQLDKSGLPSDRFFAERPEGSVSTLKIQRTQQEDSAVYLCASSVTKTVETQYFGPGTRLLVL.

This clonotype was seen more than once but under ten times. In DNA form, the CDR3 reads TGTGCCAGCAGCTCCTACAGGGCAGATACGCAGTATTTT. The encoded protein is CASSSYRADTQYF. The chain employs TRBV11-3 and TRBJ2-3, with D perhaps TRBD1 (6 bases). Germline assignment: CDR1 SGHNT and CDR2 YENEEA. The length of the CDR3 is 13 residues. V lost 4 bases and J lost 4, with 9 bases in between.

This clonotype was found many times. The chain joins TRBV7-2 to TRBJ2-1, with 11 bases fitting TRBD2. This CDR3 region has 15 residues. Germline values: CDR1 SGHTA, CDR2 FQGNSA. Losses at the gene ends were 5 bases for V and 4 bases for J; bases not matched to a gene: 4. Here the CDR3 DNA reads TGTGCCAGCAGCCCGGGACTAGCGGATTACAATGAGCAGTTCTTC. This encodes CASSPGLADYNEQFF. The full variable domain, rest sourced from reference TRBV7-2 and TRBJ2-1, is GAGVSQSPSNKVTEKGKDVELRCDPISGHTALYWYRQSLGQGLEFLIYFQGNSAPDKSGLPSDRFSAERTGGSVSTLTIQRTQQEDSAVYLCASSPGLADYNEQFFGPGTRLTVL.

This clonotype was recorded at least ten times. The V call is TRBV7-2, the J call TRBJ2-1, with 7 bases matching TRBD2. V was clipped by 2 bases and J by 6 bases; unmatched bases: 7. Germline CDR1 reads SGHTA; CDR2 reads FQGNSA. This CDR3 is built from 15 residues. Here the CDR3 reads CASSLQASGGNEQFF. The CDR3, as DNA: TGTGCCAGCAGCTTACAGGCTAGCGGAGGCAATGAGCAGTTCTTC.

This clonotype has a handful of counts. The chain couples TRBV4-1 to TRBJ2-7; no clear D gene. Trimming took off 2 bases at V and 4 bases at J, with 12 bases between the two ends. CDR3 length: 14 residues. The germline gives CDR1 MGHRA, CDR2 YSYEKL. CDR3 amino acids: CASSQSDSRYEQYF. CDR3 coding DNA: TGCGCCAGCAGCCAATCGGATAGCCGATACGAGCAGTACTTC.

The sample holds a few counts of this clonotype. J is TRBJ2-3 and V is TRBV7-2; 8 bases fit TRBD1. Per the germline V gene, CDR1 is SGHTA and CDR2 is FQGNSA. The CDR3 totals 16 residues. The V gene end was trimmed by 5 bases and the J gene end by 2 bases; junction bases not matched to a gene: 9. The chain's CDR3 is CASSPQGAPFTDTQYF. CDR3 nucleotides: TGTGCCAGCAGCCCCCAGGGGGCTCCCTTCACAGATACGCAGTATTTT.

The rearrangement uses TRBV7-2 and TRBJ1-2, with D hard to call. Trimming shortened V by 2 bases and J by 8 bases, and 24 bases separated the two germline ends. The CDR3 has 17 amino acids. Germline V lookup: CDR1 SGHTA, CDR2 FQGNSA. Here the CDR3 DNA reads TGTGCCAGCAGCTTATCACCTACCCCCGGGGTTTGGTTCGGCTACACCTTC. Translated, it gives CASSLSPTPGVWFGYTF.

In DNA, the CDR3 is TGTGCCAGCTCAAACTATAATTACGATGAGCAGTTCTTC. Residues: CASSNYNYDEQFF. This sequence joins TRBV18 and TRBJ2-1, with D uncertain. V was trimmed by 5 bases and J by 8 bases, leaving 13 bases between them. The CDR3 has 13 residues. Germline assignment: CDR1 KGHSH and CDR2 LQKENI.

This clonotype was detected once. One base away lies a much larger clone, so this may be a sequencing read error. In nucleotides, the CDR3 is TGTACCAGCAGCCCCACCCAGGGGGTTGGAAACACCATATATTTT. Amino acid sequence: CTSSPTQGVGNTIYF. V gene TRBV7-2 combines with J gene TRBJ1-3; 7 bases agree with TRBD1. This CDR3 is built from 15 residues. V dropped 5 bases and J dropped 3; count of bases not matched to a gene: 7. Germline V gene lookup returns CDR1 SGHTA and CDR2 FQGNSA.